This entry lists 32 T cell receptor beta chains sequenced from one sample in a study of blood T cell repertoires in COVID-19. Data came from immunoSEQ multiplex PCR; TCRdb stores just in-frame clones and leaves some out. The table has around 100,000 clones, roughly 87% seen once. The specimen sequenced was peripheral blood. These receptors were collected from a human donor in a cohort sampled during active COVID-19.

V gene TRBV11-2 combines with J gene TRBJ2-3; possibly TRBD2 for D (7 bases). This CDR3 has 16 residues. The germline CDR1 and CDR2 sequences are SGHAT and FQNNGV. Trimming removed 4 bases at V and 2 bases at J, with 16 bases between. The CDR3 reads CASSSTGGRVTDTQYF. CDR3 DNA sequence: TGTGCCAGCAGCTCTACCGGGGGGCGCGTCACAGATACGCAGTATTTT.

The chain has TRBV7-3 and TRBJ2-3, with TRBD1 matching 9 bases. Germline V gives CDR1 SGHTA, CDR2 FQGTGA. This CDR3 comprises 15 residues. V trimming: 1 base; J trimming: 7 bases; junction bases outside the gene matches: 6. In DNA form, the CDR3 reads TGTGCCAGCAGCTTAAGGGGACAGGGTGTGTATACGCAGTATTTT. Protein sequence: CASSLRGQGVYTQYF.

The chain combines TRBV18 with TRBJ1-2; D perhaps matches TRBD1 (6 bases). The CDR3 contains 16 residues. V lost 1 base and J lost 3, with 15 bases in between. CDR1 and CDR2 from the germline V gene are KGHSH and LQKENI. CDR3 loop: CASSPRRQELYYGYTF. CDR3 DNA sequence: TGTGCCAGCTCACCACGCAGACAGGAATTATACTATGGCTACACCTTC.

CDR3 residues: CASSYSGTGNLYEQYF. CDR3 sequence (DNA): TGTGCCAGCAGTTATTCCGGGACAGGTAACCTCTACGAGCAGTACTTC. The chain recombines TRBV6-2 or TRBV6-3 with TRBJ2-7; 8 positions match TRBD1. The CDR3 is 16 amino acids. CDR1 is MNHEY, CDR2 SVGEGT, per germline. Unmatched junction bases numbered 10, after V lost 3 bases and J lost 3 bases.

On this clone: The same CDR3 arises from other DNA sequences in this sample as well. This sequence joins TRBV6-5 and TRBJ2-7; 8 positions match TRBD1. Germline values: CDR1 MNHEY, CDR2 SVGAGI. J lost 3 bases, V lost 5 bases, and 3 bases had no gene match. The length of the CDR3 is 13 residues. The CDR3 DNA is TGTGCCAGCAGTACAGGGGGTCGCTACGAGCAGTACTTC. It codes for CASSTGGRYEQYF.

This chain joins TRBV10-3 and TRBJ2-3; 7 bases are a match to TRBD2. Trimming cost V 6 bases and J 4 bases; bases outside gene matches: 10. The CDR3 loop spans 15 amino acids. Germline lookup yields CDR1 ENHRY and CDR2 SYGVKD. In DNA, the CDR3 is TGTGCCATCAGCTGGGACTATCTCGGCGCAGATACGCAGTATTTT. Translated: CAISWDYLGADTQYF.

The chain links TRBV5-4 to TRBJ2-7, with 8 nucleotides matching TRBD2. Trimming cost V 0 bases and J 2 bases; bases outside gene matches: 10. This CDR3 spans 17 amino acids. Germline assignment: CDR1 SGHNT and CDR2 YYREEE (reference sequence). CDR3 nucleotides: TGTGCCAGCAGCTTGGGGGCTTCGCGGGGGGCGCCCTACGAGCAGTACTTC. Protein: CASSLGASRGAPYEQYF. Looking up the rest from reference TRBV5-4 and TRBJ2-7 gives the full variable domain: ETGVTQSPTHLIKTRGQQVTLRCSSQSGHNTVSWYQQALGQGPQFIFQYYREEENGRGNFPPRFSGLQFPNYSSELNVNALELDDSALYLCASSLGASRGAPYEQYFGPGTRLTVT.

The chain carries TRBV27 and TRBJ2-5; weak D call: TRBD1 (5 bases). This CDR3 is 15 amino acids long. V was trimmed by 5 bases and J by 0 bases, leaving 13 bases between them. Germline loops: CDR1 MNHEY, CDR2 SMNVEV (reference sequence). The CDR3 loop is CASSLGDRDQETQYF. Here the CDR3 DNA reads TGTGCCAGCAGTCTAGGTGACAGAGACCAAGAGACCCAGTACTTC.

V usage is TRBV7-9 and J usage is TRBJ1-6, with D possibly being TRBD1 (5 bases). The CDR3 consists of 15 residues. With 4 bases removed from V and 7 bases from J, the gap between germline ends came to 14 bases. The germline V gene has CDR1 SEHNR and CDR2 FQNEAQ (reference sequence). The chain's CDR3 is CASSSGETENSPLHF. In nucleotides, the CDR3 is TGTGCCAGCAGCTCTGGTGAGACAGAGAATTCACCCCTCCACTTT. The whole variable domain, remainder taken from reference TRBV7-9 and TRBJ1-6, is DTGVSQNPRHKITKRGQNVTFRCDPISEHNRLYWYRQTLGQGPEFLTYFQNEAQLEKSRLLSDRFSAERPKGSFSTLEIQRTEQGDSAMYLCASSSGETENSPLHFGNGTRLTVT.

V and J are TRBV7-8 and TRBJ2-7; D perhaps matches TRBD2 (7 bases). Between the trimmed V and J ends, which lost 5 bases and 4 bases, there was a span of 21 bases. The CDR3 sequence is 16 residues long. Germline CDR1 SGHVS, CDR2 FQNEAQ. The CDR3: CASSRGGGLAHYEQYF. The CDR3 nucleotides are TGTGCCAGCAGCCGAGGGGGGGGGCTAGCTCATTACGAGCAGTACTTC.

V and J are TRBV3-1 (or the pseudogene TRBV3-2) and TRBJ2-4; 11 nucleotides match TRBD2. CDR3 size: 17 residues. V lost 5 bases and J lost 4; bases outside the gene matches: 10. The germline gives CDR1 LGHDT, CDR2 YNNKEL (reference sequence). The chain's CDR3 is CASSKPSSGGPKNIQYF. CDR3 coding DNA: TGTGCCAGCAGCAAACCTTCTAGCGGGGGGCCGAAAAACATTCAGTACTTC.

This CDR3 reads CSAAQGHEQYF. Written as DNA, the CDR3 is TGCAGTGCTGCACAGGGCCACGAGCAGTACTTC. The chain has TRBV20-1 and TRBJ2-7; D is perhaps TRBD1 (6 bases). Trimming shortened V by 5 bases and J by 5 bases, and 10 bases separated the two germline ends. The CDR3 has 11 residues. Germline assignment: CDR1 DFQATT and CDR2 SNEGSKA (reference sequence).

CDR3 DNA: TGTGCCACCAGCTCGAGACAGGGGGCGGCAGATACGCAGTATTTT. This sequence encodes CATSSRQGAADTQYF. V and J are TRBV15 and TRBJ2-3; 10 nucleotides agree with TRBD1. The CDR3 totals 15 residues. Germline V gene sequence: CDR1 LNHNV, CDR2 YYDKDF (reference sequence). Trimming cost V 5 bases and J 4 bases; bases outside gene matches: 6.

The CDR3 DNA is TGTGCCAGCACCCCCGGGGCTAGCGGGAGTCCCTACAATGAGCAGTTCTTC. This gives the protein CASTPGASGSPYNEQFF. The chain couples TRBV27 to TRBJ2-1; 10 nucleotides agree with TRBD2. Losses at the gene ends were 7 bases for V and 2 bases for J; bases not matched to a gene: 11. The CDR3 covers 17 residues. CDR1 and CDR2 (germline): MNHEY, SMNVEV (reference sequence).

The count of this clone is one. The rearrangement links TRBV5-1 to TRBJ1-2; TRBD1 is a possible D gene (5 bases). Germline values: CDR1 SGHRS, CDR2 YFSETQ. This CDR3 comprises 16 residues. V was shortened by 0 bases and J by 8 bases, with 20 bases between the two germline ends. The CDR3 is CASSLGSLGGAGGYTF. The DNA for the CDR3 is TGCGCCAGCAGCTTGGGGTCTTTGGGGGGAGCAGGAGGCTACACCTTC.

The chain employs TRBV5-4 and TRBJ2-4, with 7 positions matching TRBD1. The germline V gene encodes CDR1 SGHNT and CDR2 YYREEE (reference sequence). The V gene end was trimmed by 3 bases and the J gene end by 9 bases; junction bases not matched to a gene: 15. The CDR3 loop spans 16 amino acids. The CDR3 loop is CASSWADRVGQGIQYF. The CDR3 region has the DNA TGTGCCAGCAGCTGGGCAGACAGGGTCGGTCAGGGCATTCAGTACTTC.

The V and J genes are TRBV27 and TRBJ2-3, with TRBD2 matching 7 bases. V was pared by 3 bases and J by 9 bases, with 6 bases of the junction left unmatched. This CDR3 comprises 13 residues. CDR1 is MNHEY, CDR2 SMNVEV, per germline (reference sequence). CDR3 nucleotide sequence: TGTGCCAGCAGTTTGCCCGGGGGAGGGACGCAGTATTTT. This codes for CASSLPGGGTQYF.

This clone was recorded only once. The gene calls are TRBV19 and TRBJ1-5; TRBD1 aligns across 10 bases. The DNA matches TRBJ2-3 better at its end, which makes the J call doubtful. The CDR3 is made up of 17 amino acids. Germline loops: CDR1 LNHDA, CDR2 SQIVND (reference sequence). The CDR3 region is CASRPTVTGGGHQPQYF. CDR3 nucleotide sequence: TGTGCCAGTAGGCCTACCGTGACAGGGGGCGGACATCAGCCCCAGTATTTT.

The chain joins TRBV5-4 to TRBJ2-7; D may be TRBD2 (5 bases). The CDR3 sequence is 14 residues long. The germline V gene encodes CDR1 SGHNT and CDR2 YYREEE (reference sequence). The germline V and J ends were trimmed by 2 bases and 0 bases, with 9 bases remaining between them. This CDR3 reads CASSFRGGSYEQYF. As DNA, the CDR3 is TGTGCCAGCAGCTTTCGTGGAGGCTCCTACGAGCAGTACTTC.

CDR3 in DNA: TGTGCCAGCAGCCAAGTGGGCGGTAGCGGGGAGGACACAGATACGCAGTATTTT. Protein sequence: CASSQVGGSGEDTDTQYF. The chain carries TRBV3-1 (or the pseudogene TRBV3-2) and TRBJ2-3, with TRBD2 matching over 8 bases. Germline CDR1 reads LGHDT; CDR2 reads YNNKEL (reference sequence). The J segment lost 2 bases and the V segment lost 1 base, leaving 11 bases of the junction unmatched. The CDR3 has 18 amino acids.

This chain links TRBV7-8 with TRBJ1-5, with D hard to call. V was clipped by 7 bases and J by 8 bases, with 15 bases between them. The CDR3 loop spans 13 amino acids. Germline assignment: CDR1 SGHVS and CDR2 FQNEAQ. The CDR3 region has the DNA TGTGCCAGCACCACCTCAAGAGGAGAGCCCCAGCATTTT. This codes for CASTTSRGEPQHF.

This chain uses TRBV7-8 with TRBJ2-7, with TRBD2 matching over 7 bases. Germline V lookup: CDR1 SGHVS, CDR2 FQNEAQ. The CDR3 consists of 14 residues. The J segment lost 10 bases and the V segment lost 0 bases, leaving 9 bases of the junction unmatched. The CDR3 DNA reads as TGTGCCAGCAGCTTAGCTACCACTAGCGCGGATCAGTACTTC. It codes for CASSLATTSADQYF. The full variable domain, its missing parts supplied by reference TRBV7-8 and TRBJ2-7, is GAGVSQSPRYKVAKRGQDVALRCDPISGHVSLFWYQQALGQGPEFLTYFQNEAQLDKSGLPSDRFFAERPEGSVSTLKIQRTQQEDSAVYLCASSLATTSADQYFGPGTRLTVT.

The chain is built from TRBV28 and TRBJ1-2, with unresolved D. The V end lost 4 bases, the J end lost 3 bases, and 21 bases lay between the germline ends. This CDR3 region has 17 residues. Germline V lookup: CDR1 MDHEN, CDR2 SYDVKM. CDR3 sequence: CASSSPGEGIFDYGYTF. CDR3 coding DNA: TGTGCCAGCAGTTCCCCTGGGGAGGGTATCTTCGACTATGGCTACACCTTC.

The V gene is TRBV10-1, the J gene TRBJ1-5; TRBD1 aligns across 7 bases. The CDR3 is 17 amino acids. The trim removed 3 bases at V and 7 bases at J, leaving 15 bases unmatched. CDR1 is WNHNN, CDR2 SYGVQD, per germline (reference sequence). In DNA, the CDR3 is TGCGCCAGCAGTGAAGTGGGACGAACAGGGGCGCGGCAGCCCCAGCATTTT. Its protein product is CASSEVGRTGARQPQHF.

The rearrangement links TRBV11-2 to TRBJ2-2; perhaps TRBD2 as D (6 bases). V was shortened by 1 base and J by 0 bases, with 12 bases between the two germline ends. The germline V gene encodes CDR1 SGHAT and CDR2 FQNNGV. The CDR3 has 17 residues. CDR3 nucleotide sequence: TGTGCCAGCAGCTTAGTTTATTGGGACTCGAACACCGGGGAGCTGTTTTTT. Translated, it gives CASSLVYWDSNTGELFF.

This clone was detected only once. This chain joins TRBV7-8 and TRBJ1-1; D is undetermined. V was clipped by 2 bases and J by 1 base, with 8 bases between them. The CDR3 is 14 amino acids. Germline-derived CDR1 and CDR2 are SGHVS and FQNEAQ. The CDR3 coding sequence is TGTGCCAGCAGCTTACTCCTACCGAACACTGAAGCTTTCTTT. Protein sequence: CASSLLLPNTEAFF.

The CDR3 region is CASSPRDRDNSPLHF. The CDR3 coding sequence is TGTGCCAGCAGCCCCAGGGACAGGGATAATTCACCCCTCCACTTT. The rearrangement joins TRBV7-8 to TRBJ1-6, with 9 positions matching TRBD1. The J segment lost 5 bases and the V segment lost 5 bases, leaving 4 bases of the junction unmatched. The CDR3 sequence is 15 residues long. CDR1 is SGHVS and CDR2 is FQNEAQ in the germline V gene.

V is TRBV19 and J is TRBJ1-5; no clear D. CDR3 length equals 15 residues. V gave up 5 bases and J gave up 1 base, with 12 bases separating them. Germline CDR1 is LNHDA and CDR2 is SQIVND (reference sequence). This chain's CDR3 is CASSLQTLSNQPQHF. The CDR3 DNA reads TGTGCCAGTAGTCTACAGACCTTAAGCAATCAGCCCCAGCATTTT.

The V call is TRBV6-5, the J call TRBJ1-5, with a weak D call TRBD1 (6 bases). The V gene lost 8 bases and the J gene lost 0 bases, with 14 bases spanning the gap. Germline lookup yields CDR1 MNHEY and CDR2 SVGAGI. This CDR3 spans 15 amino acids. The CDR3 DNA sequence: TGTGCCAGCTCCCGGACAGATAATAGCAATCAGCCCCAGCATTTT. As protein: CASSRTDNSNQPQHF.

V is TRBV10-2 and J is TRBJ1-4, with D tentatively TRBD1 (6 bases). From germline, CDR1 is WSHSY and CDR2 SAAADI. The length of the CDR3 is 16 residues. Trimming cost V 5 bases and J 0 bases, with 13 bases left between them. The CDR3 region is CASSRTVGATNEKLFF. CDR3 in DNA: TGCGCCAGCAGTCGGACAGTGGGTGCAACTAATGAAAAACTGTTTTTT.

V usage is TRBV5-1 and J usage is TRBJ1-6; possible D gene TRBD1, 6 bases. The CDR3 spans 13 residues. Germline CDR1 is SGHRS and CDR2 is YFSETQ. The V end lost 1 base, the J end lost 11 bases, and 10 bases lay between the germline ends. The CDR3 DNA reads TGCGCCAGCAGCTTGAACAGGGATCCACCCCTCCACTTT. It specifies CASSLNRDPPLHF.

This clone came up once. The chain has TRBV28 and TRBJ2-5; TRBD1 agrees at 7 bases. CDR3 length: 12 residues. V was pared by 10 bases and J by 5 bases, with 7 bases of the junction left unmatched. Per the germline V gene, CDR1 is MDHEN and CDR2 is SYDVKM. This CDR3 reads CATGQEYETQYF. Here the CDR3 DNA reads TGTGCCACTGGACAGGAATACGAGACCCAGTACTTC.